This T cell receptor beta chain originates from a study of OX40 agonist ivuxolimab in advanced cancers. Study background: One patient with hepatocellular carcinoma and two with cutaneous melanoma, three in all, had partial responses. The study's findings and limits: The average count of expanded clones was higher among CD8+ T cells than among CD4+. With doses of 0.1 to 3.0 mg/kg, CD4+ and CD8+ blood T cells had undergone clonal expansion by week 6.

The germline V and J ends were trimmed by 2 bases and 2 bases, with 16 bases remaining between them. The length of the CDR3 is 17 residues. Looked up from germline, CDR1 is MNHNS and CDR2 is SASEGT. Using immunoSEQ multiplex PCR, the repertoire was profiled, and TCRdb retains in-frame clones only, with some absent. The sample has fewer than 100,000 clones; 84% are singletons. Points on this clone: Its antigen remains unknown.

Sequences were derived from CD4+ or CD8+ T cells sorted from blood, sampled in a trial of the OX40 agonist ivuxolimab. The gene calls are TRBV6-1 and TRBJ2-1, with D perhaps TRBD1 (6 bases). This TCR came from an adult with an advanced solid tumor such as melanoma, head and neck, liver or kidney cancer. The CDR3: CASSEPARQVAYNEQFF. The CDR3 coding sequence is TGTGCCAGCAGTGAACCAGCCCGACAGGTGGCCTACAATGAGCAGTTCTTC.